This TCR beta chain is drawn from a study of resident and recirculating memory T cells in vitiligo. General study findings and limits: Sequences differed between biopsy sites and patients, suggesting private specificity.

The protocol was immunoSEQ multiplex PCR, while the TCRdb copy is restricted to in-frame clones and leaves out a portion. Of about 76,000 clones listed, around 92% are singletons. No patient showed confetti depigmentation, a clinical sign of active disease. Trimming took off 7 bases at V and 4 bases at J, with 17 bases between the two ends. The CDR3 runs 15 residues. Germline CDR1 is SNHLY and CDR2 is FYNNEI. About this clone itself: Its antigen remains unknown.

The gene calls are TRBV2 and TRBJ1-3, with D possibly being TRBD1 (6 bases). The sequencing input was blood. This clonotype was obtained from a male donor with vitiligo. The DNA of the CDR3 is TGTGCCAGCATCTCCCAAGGGGGTACGGGAAACACCATATATTTT. Amino acid sequence: CASISQGGTGNTIYF.